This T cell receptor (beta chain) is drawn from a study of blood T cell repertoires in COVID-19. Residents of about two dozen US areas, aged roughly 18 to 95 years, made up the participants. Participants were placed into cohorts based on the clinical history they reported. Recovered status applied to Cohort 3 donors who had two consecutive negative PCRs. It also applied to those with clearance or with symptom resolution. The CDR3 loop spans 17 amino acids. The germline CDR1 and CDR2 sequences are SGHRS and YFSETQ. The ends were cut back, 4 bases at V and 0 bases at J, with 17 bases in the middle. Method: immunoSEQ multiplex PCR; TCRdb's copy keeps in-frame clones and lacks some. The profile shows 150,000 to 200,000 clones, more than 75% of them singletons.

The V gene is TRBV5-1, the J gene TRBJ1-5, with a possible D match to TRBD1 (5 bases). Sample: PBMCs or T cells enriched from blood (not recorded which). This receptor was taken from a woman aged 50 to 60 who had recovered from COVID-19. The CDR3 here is CASSRTGGGYSNQPQHF. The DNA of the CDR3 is TGCGCCAGCAGCCGGACGGGGGGAGGCTATAGCAATCAGCCCCAGCATTTT.